The present TCR beta chain was sequenced within a study of blood T cells in healthy people across ages (dated by TCRdb to between 2015 and 2016). Study-level background: Template switching captured roughly one uniquely barcoded TCR beta cDNA molecule per two T cells in model experiments. To track age-related changes in TCR beta repertoire diversity, the study relied on deep sequencing normalized with unique cDNA molecular identifiers. To avoid experimental bias, donors of different ages were randomly spread across the sequencing lanes. Four age groups were formed from the donors: young (average about 17 years), middle-aged (just under 40), aged (62) and long-lived (approximately 80). The study analyzed two additional independent replicas of 1 million unique cDNA reads from the same blood draw for two donors, one aged 18 to 29 and one aged 80 or older. Summary of the overall study and its limitations: Observed TCR beta diversity correlated strongly with the percentage of naive T cells measured by flow cytometry. The long-lived group showed more naive CD4+ T cells, fewer expanded clones and increased TCR diversity than the aged group, suggesting age selection. Observed TCR beta diversity per million T cells fell roughly linearly with age, and a significant reduction was already apparent by age about 38. Since profiling was done on bulk unsorted PBMCs, naive and antigen-experienced compartments could not be conclusively compared. Donor CMV infection status was unknown, potentially confounding age-related changes in expanded clonotypes. Estimates of total diversity from one million sequenced T cells were regarded as lower bounds and underestimates.

Libraries were constructed by 5' RACE. Sequencing used an Illumina HiSeq 2500. A second PCR of about 6 to 11 cycles was performed with a sample-barcoded 5' primer and a J-beta primer mix. Each TCR beta cDNA molecule received a unique molecular identifier from a template-switch 5' adaptor carrying 12 random nucleotides. At least 2.5 million CDR3-containing paired-end reads were obtained from each sample. The Mint cDNA synthesis kit, primed by a TRBC-specific oligonucleotide, was used to synthesize first-strand cDNA from all RNA. All cDNA was treated with uracil-DNA glycosylase and then went through a first 18-cycle PCR with the universal primers M1SS and BC2_uni_R. The original methods were these. Normalization of each sample was performed by random selection of 1 million high-quality reads, each carrying a distinct molecular identifier. Reads with shared molecular identifiers were discarded instead of being binned into consensus sequences. CDR3 identification, clonotype clustering and error correction used MiTCR with a Q25 quality threshold and the strictest error-elimination algorithm. A nonparametric unseen species model with Euler transformation was used to estimate a lower bound on total TCR beta diversity. The raw public data were reprocessed by TCRdb itself: fastp quality trimming at Q25, MiXCR clonotype calling, in-frame beta chains only. Records with the same CDR3 protein are collapsed into one entry carrying the most frequent genes and DNA. For this entry, the V and J calls and clone size follow TCRdb and not the study's own pipeline. The sample has approximately 290,000 distinct CDR3 sequences on record, 25% to 30% of them singletons. Together, the top ten hold about 30% of the sample.

The germline V gene (reference sequence) provides CDR1 MNHNY and CDR2 SVGAGI. The CDR3, cysteine through phenylalanine, is 14 amino acids long. Only the CDR3 region is kept as DNA, spanning 42 bases read in frame from base 1. At the junction V is shortened by 8 bases and J by 0 bases, with 14 bases in between. Notes on this clonotype: Its antigen is currently not known. No base quality information exists; no much larger clone differs at one position.

Systemically healthy Caucasian individuals from Russia, 39 in total and aged roughly 6 to 95 years, were included as donors. Ten milliliters of peripheral blood were collected from each donor into EDTA-treated Vacutainer tubes. Ficoll-Paque density-gradient centrifugation was used to isolate PBMCs, with at least 6.5 million per sample. Total RNA was extracted from PBMCs with Trizol reagent, with at least 5.5 micrograms obtained per sample. Naive CD45RAhigh/CD27high T cell percentages were measured by flow cytometry on a PBMC aliquot from every donor. The source is a woman in her 70s in good health. The chain employs TRBV6-6 and TRBJ2-7; TRBD2 could be the D gene, as 6 bases match. Source material: blood. Read as DNA, the sequence is TGTGCCAGCGTGCGGGACCGGGCCTCCTACGAGCAGTACTTC. This codes for CASVRDRASYEQYF.